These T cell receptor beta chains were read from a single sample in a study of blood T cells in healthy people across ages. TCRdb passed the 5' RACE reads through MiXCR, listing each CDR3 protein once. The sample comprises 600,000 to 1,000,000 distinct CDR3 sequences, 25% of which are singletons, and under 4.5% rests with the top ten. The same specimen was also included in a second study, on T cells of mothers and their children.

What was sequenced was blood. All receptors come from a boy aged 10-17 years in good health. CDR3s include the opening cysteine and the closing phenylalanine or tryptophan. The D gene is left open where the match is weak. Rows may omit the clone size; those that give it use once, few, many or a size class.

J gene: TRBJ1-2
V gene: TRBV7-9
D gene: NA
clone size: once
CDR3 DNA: TGTGCCAGCAGCTTAGCGCGCGGGAGAGATATACGCTACACCTTC
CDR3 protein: CASSLARGRDIRYTF

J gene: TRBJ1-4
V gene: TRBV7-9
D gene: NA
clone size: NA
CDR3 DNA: TGTGCCAGCAGCTCTTCGTTGGAGGTGGAGGAAAAACTGTTTTTT
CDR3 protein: CASSSSLEVEEKLFF

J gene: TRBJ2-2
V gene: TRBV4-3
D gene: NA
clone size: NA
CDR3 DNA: TGCGCCAGCAGCCAAGATCATGAGGCTTTTGGGGAGCTGTTTTTT
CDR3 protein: CASSQDHEAFGELFF

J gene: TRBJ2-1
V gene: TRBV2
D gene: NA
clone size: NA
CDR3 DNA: TGTGCCAGCAGTGAAGGAGGGAGGTCCTACAATGAGCAGTTCTTC
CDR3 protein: CASSEGGRSYNEQFF

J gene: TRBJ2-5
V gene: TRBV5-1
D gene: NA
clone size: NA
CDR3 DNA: TGCGCCAGCAGCTTGGGGGATTTCCTCGCGGGACAAGAGACCCAGTACTTC
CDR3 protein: CASSLGDFLAGQETQYF

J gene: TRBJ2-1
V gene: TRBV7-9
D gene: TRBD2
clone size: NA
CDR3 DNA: TGTGCCAGCAGCTCCGGGACTAGCAACTTTGGTGAGCAGTTCTTC
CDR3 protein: CASSSGTSNFGEQFF

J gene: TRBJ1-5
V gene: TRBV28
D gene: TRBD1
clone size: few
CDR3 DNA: TGTGCCAGCTCTACGACGGGACAGGCCCAATATAGCAATCAGCCCCAGCATTTT
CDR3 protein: CASSTTGQAQYSNQPQHF

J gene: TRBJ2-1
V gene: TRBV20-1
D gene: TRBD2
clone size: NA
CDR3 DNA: TGCAGTGCTAGAGTAGCGGGAGTAAGGTACAATGAGCAGTTCTTC
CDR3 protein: CSARVAGVRYNEQFF

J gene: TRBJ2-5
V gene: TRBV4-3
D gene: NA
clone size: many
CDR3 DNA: TGCGCCAGCAGCCAAGATCGTGAGATCCAGTACTTC
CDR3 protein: CASSQDREIQYF

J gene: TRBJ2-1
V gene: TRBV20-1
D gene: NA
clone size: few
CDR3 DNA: TGCAGTGCTCCCGGGACTTACGGCTCCTACAATGAGCAGTTCTTC
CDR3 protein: CSAPGTYGSYNEQFF

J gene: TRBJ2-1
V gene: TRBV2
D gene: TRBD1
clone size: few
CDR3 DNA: TGTGCCAGCAGCAAGGGACAGTCCCCGAGCAATGAGCAGTTCTTC
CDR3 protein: CASSKGQSPSNEQFF

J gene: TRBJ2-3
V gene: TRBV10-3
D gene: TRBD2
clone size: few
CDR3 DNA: TGTGCCATCAGCGACCCCGGGACTAGCGGCTCTACGCAGTATTTT
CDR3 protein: CAISDPGTSGSTQYF

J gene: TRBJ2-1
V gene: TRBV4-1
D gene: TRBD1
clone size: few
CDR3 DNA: TGCGCCAGCAGCCGGGACAGGGGTTTTTACAATGAGCAGTTCTTC
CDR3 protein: CASSRDRGFYNEQFF

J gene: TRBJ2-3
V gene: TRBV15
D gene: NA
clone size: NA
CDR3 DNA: TGTGCCACCAGCATGGCTAGCGTAACTAGCACAGATACGCAGTATTTT
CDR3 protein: CATSMASVTSTDTQYF

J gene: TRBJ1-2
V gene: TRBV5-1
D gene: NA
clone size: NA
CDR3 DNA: TGCGCCGGCAGCTTGGATATTCTTCCCGGGACGCTCTATGGCTACACCTTC
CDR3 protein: CAGSLDILPGTLYGYTF

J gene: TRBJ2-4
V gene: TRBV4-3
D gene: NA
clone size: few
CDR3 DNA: TGCGCCAGCAGCCAACCCCTTGCGGGCATTCAGTACTTC
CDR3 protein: CASSQPLAGIQYF

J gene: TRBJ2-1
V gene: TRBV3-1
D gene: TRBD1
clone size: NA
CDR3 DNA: TGTGCCAGCAGCTGGGACAGGCGGGGCGAGCAGTTCTTC
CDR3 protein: CASSWDRRGEQFF

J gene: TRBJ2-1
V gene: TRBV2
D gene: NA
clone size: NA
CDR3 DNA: TGTGCCAGCAGGCTTAATAGGGGCCAGGGGGAGCAGTTCTTC
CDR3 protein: CASRLNRGQGEQFF

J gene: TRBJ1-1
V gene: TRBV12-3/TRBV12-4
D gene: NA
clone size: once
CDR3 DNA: TGTGCCAGCAGTTTATCAGTTGGCAGCACTGAAGCTTTCTTT
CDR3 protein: CASSLSVGSTEAFF

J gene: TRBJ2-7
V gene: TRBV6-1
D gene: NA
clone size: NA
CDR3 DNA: TGTGCCAGCGCAACTTTTGGGACCCCTTGGACACGCAGCTCCTACGAGCAGTACTTC
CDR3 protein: CASATFGTPWTRSSYEQYF

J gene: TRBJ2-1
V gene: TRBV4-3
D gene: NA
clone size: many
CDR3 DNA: TGCGCCAGCAGCCAAAAGGGGACTGGGTCCGAAGTCAATGAGCAGTTCTTC
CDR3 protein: CASSQKGTGSEVNEQFF

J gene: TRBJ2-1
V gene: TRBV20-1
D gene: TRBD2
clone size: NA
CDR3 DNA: TGCAGTGCTAGCCGACTAGCGGAAAGAGACAATGAGCAGTTCTTC
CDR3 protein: CSASRLAERDNEQFF

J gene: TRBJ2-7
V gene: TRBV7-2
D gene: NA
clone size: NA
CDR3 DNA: TGTGCCAGCAGCTCACAGGACAGTTCCTACGAGCAGTACTTC
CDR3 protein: CASSSQDSSYEQYF

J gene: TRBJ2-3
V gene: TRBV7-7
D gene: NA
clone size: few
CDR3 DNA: TGTGCTAGCAGCCCCGGGTCGGGCAGCCAACTCACAGATACGCAGTATTTT
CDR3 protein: CASSPGSGSQLTDTQYF

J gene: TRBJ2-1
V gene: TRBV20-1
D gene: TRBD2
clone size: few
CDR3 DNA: TGCAGTGCCACGCCTAGCGGGAGGGACAATGAGCAGTTCTTC
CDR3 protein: CSATPSGRDNEQFF

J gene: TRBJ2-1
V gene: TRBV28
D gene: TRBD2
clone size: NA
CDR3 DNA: TGTGCCAGTTCTAGCGGGAACTACAATGAGCAGTTCTTC
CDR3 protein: CASSSGNYNEQFF

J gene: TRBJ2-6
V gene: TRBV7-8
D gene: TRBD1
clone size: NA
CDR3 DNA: TGTGCCAGCAGCTTGGCCCGCCAGACAGGGGGTCGCTCTGGGGCCAACGTCCTGACTTTC
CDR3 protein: CASSLARQTGGRSGANVLTF

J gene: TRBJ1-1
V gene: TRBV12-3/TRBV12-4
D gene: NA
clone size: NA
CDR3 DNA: TGTGCCAGCAGTTTAAGGAGCAACACTGAAGCTTTCTTT
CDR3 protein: CASSLRSNTEAFF

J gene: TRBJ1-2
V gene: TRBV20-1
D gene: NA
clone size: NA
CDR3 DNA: TGCAGTGCTAGAGGCCCTGCAAAAGGGGCAGCCTTCGGTTTCGGCTACACCTTC
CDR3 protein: CSARGPAKGAAFGFGYTF

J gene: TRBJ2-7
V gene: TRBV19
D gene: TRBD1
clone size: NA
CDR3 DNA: TGTGCCAGTAGACCGGGACAGGCAGTTTACGAGCAGTACTTC
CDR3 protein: CASRPGQAVYEQYF

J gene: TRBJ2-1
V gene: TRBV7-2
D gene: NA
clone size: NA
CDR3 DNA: TGTGCCAGCAGCTTAACGGGGGGCCTATACAATGAGCAGTTCTTC
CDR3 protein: CASSLTGGLYNEQFF

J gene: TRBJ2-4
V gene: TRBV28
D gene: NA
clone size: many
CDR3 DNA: TGTGCCAGCAGTTCTGTCTCGGTCTGGGCCAAAAACATTCAGTACTTC
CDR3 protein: CASSSVSVWAKNIQYF

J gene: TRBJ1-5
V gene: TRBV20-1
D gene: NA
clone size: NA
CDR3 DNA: TGCAGTGCTAGTGGGGCGAAAGATCAGCCCCAGCATTTT
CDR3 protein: CSASGAKDQPQHF